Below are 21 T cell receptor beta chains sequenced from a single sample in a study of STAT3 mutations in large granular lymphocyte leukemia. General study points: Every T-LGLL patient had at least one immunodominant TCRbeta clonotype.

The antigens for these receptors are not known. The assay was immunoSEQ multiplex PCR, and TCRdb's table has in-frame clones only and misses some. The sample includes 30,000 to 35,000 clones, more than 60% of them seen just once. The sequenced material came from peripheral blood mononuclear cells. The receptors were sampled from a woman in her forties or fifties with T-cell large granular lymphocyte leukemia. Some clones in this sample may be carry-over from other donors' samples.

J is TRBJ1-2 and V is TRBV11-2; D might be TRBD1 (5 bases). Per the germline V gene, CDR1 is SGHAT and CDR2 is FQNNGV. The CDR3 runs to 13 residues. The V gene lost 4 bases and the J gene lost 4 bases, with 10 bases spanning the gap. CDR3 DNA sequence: TGTGCCAGCAGCTCCGGGACGCCCTATGGCTACACCTTC. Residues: CASSSGTPYGYTF.

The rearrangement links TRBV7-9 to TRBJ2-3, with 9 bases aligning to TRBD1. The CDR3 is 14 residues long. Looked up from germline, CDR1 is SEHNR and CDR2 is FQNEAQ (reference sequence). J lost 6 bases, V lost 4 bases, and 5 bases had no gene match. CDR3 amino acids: CASSYTGGADTQYF. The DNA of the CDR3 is TGTGCCAGCAGCTATACAGGGGGCGCGGATACGCAGTATTTT.

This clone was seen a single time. CDR3 nucleotide sequence: TGTGCCAGCAGCGTATCGATCGGGGGGCTGGACGAGCAGTACTTC. This translates into CASSVSIGGLDEQYF. The chain has TRBV9 and TRBJ2-7, with D perhaps matching TRBD2 (7 bases). Germline V gives CDR1 SGDLS, CDR2 YYNGEE. This CDR3 spans 15 amino acids. The V gene lost 1 base and the J gene lost 5 bases, with 16 bases spanning the gap.

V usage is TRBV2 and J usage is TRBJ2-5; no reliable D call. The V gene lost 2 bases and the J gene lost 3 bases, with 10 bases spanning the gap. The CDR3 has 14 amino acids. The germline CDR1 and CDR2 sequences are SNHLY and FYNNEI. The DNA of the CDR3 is TGTGCCAGCAGTGAACGCTCAGCTAAAGAGACCCAGTACTTC. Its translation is CASSERSAKETQYF.

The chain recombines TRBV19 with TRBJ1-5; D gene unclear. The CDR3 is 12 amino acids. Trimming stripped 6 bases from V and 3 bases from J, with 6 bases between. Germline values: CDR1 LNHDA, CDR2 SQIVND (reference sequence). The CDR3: CASRQPNQPQHF. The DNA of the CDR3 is TGTGCCAGTAGACAACCCAATCAGCCCCAGCATTTT.

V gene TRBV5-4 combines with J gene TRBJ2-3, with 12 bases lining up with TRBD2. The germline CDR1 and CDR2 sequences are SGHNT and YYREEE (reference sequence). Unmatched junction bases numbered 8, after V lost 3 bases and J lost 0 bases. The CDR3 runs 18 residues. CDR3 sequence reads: CASSSGGLAGISTDTQYF. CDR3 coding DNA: TGTGCCAGCAGCTCCGGTGGACTAGCGGGGATCAGCACAGATACGCAGTATTTT.

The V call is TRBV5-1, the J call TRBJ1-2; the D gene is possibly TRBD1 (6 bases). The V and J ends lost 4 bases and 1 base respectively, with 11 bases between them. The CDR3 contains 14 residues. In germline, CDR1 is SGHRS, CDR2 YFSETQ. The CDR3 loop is CASSVGGNNYGYTF. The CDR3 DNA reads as TGCGCCAGCAGCGTGGGGGGCAATAACTATGGCTACACCTTC.

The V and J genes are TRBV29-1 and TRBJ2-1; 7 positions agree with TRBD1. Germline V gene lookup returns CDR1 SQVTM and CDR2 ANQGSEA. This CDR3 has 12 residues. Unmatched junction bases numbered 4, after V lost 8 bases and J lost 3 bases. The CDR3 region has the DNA TGCAGCTTCGGACAGGACTACAATGAGCAGTTCTTC. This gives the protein CSFGQDYNEQFF.

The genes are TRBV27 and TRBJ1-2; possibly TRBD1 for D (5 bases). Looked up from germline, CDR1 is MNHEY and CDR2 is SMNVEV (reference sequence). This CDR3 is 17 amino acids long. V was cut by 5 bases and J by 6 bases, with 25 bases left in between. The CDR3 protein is CASSPRQAPQPGHGYTF. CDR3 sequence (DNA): TGTGCCAGCAGTCCACGCCAGGCCCCCCAACCGGGACATGGCTACACCTTC.

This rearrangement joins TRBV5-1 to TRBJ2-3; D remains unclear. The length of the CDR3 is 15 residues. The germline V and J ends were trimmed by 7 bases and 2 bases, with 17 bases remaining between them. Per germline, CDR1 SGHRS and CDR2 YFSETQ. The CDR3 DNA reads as TGCGCCAGCGCCGTTAAGGCGGTTTTCACAGATACGCAGTATTTT. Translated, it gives CASAVKAVFTDTQYF.

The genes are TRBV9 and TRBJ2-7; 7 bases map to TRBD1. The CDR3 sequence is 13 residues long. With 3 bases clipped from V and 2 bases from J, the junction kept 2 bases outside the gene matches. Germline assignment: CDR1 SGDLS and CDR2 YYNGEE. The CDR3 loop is CASSAQGAYEQYF. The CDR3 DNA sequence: TGTGCCAGCAGCGCGCAGGGGGCCTACGAGCAGTACTTC.

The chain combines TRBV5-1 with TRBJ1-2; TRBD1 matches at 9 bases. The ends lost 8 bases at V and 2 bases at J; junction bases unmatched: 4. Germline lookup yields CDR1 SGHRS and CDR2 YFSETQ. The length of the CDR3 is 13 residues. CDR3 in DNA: TGCGCCAGTCGGGACAGGGTGAACTATGGCTACACCTTC. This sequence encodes CASRDRVNYGYTF.

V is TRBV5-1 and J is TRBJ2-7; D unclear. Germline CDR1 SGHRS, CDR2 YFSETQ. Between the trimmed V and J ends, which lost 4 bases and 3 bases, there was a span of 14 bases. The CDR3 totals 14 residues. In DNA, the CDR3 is TGCGCCAGCAGCCGTGATCCCATGGGCTACGAGCAGTACTTC. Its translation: CASSRDPMGYEQYF.

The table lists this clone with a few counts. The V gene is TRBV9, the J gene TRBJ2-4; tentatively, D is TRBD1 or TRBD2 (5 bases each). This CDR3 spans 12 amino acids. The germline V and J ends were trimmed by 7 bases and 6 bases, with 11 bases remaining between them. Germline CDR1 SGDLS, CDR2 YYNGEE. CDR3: CASSPGGNIQYF. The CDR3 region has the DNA TGTGCCAGCTCGCCTGGGGGAAACATTCAGTACTTC.

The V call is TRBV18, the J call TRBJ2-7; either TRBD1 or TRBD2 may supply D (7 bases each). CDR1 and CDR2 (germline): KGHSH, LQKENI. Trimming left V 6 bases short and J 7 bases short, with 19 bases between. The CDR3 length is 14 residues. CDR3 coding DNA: TGTGCCAGCTCGCGAAACAGGGGAGGGCGGGAGCAGTACTTC. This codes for CASSRNRGGREQYF.

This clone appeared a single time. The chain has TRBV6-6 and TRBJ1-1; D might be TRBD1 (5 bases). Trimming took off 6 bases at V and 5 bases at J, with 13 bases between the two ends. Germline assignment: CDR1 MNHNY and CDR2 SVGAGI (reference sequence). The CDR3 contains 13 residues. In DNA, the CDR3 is TGTGCCAGCAGACCTGGGACGGGTACTGAAGCTTTCTTT. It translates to CASRPGTGTEAFF.

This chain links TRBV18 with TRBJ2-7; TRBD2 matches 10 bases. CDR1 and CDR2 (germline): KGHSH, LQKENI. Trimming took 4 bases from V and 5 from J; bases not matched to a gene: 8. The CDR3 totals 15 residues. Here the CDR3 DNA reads TGTGCCAGCTCACGGGCTAGCGGGAGCTACAACGAGCAGTACTTC. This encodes CASSRASGSYNEQYF.

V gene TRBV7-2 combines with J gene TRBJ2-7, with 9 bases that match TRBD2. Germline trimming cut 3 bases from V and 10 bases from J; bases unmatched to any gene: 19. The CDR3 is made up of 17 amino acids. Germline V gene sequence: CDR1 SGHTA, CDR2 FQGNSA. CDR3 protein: CASSFPSGGRAQFSQYF. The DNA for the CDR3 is TGTGCCAGCAGCTTCCCTTCCGGCGGGAGGGCCCAGTTTAGTCAGTACTTC.

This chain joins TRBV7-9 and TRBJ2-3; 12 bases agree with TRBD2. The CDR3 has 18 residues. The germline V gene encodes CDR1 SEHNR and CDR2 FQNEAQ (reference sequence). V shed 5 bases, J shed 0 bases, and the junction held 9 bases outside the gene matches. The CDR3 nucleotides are TGTGCCAGCAGCGTCCCGAAGGGACTAGCGGGCAGCACAGATACGCAGTATTTT. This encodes CASSVPKGLAGSTDTQYF.

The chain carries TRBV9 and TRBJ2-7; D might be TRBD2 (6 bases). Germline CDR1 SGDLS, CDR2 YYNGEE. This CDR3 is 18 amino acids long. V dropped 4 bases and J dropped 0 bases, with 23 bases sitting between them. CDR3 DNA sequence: TGTGCCAGCAGCCCGCACCACTCGGGACTCATATCCTCCTACGAGCAGTACTTC. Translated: CASSPHHSGLISSYEQYF. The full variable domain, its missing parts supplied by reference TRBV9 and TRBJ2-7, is DSGVTQTPKHLITATGQRVTLRCSPRSGDLSVYWYQQSLDQGLQFLIQYYNGEERAKGNILERFSAQQFPDLHSELNLSSLELGDSALYFCASSPHHSGLISSYEQYFGPGTRLTVT.

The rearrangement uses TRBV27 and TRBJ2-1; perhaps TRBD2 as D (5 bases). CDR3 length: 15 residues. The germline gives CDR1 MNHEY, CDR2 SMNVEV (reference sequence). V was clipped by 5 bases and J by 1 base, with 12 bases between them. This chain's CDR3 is CASSPATGSYNEQFF. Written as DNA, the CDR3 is TGTGCCAGCAGTCCCGCCACGGGGTCCTACAATGAGCAGTTCTTC.